Included here is one T cell receptor beta chain sequence, with context. Enrollees, roughly 18 to 89 years old, lived in 25 or so US areas. Cohort placement rested on clinical history that participants reported themselves. Each recovered donor of Cohort 3 presented with two negative PCRs, clearance, or symptom resolution. Generated by immunoSEQ multiplex PCR, the TCRdb table keeps only in-frame clones and is missing some. The table has a few hundred thousand clones, approximately 90% seen once; the top ten hold approximately 9.3%. The data are from a study of blood T cell repertoires in COVID-19. V lost 0 bases to trimming and J lost 7 bases, with 16 bases between them. The germline V gene encodes CDR1 LGHDT and CDR2 YNNKEL (reference sequence). The CDR3 length is 16 residues.

The TCR comes from a woman between 50 and 59 years old who had recovered from COVID-19. This chain links TRBV3-1 (or the pseudogene TRBV3-2) with TRBJ1-5; tentative D call: TRBD1 (6 bases). Sequenced: PBMCs or T cells enriched from blood (not recorded which). The CDR3 DNA reads as TGTGCCAGCAGCCAAGATGGGGGACATGCGTCCCAGCCCCAGCATTTT. Residues: CASSQDGGHASQPQHF.